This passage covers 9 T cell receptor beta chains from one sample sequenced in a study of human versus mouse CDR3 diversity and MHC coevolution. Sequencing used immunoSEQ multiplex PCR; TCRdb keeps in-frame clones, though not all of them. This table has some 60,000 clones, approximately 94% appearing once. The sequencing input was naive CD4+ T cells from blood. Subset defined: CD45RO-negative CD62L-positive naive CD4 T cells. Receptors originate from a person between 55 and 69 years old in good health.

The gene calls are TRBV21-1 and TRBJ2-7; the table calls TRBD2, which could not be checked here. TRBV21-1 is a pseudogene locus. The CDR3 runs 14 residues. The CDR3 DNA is TGTGCCAGCAGCAGTTGGGAGTCGCCCTACGAGCAGTACTTC. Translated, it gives CASSSWESPYEQYF.

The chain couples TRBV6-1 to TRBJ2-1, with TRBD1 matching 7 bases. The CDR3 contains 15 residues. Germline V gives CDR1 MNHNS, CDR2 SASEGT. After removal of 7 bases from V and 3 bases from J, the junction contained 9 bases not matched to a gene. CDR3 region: CASITGVGGYNEQFF. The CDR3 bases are TGTGCCAGCATTACAGGGGTAGGGGGCTACAATGAGCAGTTCTTC.

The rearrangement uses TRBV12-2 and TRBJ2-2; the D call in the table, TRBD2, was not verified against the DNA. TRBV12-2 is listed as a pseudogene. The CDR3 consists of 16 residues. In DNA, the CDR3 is TGTGCAAGTCGCTTGCCCCTGCTTGCGGGAGACGGGGAGCTGTTTTTT. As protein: CASRLPLLAGDGELFF.

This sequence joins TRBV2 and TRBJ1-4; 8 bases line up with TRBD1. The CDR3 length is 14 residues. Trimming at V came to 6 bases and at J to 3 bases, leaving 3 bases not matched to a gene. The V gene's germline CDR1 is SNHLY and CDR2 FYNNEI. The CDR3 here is CASRGQAPNEKLFF. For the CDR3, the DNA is TGTGCCAGCAGGGGACAGGCCCCTAATGAAAAACTGTTTTTT.

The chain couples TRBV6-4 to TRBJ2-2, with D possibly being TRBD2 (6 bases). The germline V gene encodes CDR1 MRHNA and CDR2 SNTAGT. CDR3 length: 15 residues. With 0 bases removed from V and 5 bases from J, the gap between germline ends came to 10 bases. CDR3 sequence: CASSDSGRGTGELFF. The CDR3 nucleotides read TGTGCCAGCAGTGACTCCGGGAGAGGTACCGGGGAGCTGTTTTTT.

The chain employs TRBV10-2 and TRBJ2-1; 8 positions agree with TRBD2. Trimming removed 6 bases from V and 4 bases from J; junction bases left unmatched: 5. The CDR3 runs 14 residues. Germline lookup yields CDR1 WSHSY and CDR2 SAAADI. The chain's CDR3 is CASRTSGQYNEQFF. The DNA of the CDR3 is TGCGCCAGCAGAACTAGCGGACAATACAATGAGCAGTTCTTC.

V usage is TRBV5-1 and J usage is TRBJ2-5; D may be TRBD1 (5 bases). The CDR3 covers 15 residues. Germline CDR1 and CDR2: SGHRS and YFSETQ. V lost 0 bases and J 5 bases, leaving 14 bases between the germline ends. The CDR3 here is CASSLAFDSWETQYF. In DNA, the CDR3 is TGCGCCAGCAGCTTGGCCTTTGACAGTTGGGAGACCCAGTACTTC.

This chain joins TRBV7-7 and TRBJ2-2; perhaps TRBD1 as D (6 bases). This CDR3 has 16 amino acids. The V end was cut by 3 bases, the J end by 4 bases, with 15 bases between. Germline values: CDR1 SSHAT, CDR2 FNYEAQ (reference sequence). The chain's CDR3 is CASSFGTTGLTGELFF. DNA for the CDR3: TGTGCCAGCAGCTTCGGGACAACGGGGCTCACCGGGGAGCTGTTTTTT.

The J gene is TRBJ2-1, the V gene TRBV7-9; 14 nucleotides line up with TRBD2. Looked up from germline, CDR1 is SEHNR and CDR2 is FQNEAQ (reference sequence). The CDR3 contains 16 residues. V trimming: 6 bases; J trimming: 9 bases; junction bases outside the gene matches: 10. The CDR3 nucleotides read TGTGCCAGCAGTCCAACGACTAGCGGGAGGGTCACTGAGCAGTTCTTC. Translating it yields CASSPTTSGRVTEQFF.